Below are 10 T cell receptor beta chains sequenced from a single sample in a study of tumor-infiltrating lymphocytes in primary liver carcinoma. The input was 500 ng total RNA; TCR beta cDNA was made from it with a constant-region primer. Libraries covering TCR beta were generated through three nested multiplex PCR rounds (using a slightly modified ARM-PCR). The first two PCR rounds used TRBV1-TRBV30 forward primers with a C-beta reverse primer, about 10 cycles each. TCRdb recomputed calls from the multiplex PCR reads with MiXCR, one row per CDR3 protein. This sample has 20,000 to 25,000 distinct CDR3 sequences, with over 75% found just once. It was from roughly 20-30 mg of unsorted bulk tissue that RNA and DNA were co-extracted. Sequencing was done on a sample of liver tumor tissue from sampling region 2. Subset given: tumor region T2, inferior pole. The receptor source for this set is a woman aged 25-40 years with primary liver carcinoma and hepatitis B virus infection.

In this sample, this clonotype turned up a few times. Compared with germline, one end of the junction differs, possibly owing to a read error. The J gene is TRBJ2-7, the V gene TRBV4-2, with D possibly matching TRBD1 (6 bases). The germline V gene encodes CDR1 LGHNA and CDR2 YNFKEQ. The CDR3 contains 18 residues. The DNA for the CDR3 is TGTGCTAGCAGCCAGGAACACCTAGGACAAGGGGGACCGCGCGAGAAGTACTTC. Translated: CASSQEHLGQGGPREKYF.

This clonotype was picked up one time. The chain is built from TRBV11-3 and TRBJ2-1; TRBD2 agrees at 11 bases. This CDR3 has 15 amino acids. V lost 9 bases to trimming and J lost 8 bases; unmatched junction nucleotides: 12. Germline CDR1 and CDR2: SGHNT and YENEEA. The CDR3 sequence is CARSRIAGGAYEQFF. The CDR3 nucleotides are TGTGCCAGGAGCCGAATAGCGGGGGGGGCGTATGAGCAGTTCTTC. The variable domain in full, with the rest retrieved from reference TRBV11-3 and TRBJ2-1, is EAGVVQSPRYKIIEKKQPVAFWCNPISGHNTLYWYLQNLGQGPELLIRYENEEAVDDSQLPKDRFSAERLKGVDSTLKIQPAELGDSAVYLCARSRIAGGAYEQFFGPGTRLTVL.

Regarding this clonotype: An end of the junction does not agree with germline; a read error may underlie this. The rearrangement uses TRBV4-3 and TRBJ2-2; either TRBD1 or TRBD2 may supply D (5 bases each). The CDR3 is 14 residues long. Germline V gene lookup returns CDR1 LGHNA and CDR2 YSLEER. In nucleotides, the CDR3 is TGCGCCAGCAGCCAAGAGGGGCGGACCAGGGAGCTGCTTTTT. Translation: CASSQEGRTRELLF.

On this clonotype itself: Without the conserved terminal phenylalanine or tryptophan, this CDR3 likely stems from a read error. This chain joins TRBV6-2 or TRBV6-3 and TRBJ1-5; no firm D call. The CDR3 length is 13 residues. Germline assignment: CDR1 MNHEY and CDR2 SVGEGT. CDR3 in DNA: TGTACCAGCAGTAACCGGGACAATCAGCCCCAGCATCTT. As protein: CTSSNRDNQPQHL.

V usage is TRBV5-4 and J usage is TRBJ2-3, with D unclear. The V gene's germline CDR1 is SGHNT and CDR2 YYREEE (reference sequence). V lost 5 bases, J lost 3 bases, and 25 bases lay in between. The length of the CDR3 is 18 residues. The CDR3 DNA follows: TGTGCCAGCAGTAACCCGGCGGCTAGTGGGGATCGGACAGATACGCAGTATTTT. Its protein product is CASSNPAASGDRTDTQYF.

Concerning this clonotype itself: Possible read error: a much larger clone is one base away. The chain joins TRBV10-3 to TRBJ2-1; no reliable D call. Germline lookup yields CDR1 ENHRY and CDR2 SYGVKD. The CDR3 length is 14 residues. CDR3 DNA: TGTGCCATCAGTGAGTCTAGGGCGGCCGATGAGCACTTCTTC. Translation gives CAISESRAADEHFF.

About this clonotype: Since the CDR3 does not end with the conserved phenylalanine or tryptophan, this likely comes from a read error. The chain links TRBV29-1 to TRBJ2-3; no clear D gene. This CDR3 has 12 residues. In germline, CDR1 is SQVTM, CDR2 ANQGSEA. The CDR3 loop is CSVTPSTNTQYS. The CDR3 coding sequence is TGCAGCGTCACGCCGAGCACAAATACGCAGTATTCT.

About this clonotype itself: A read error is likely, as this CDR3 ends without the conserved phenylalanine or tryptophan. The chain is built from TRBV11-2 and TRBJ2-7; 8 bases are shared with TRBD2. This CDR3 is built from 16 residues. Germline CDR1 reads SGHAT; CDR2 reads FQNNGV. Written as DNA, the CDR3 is TGTGTCAGCAACTACCTTTCGGGACTAGAGAGGGACGAGCAGTACTGC. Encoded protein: CVSNYLSGLERDEQYC.

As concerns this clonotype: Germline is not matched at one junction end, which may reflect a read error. CDR3 loop: CARSPGGGKLLF. CDR3 nucleotide sequence: TGTGCCAGGAGCCCCGGGGGGGGAAAACTGCTTTTT. The rearrangement uses TRBV11-2 and TRBJ1-4; D possibly corresponds to TRBD1 (5 bases). This CDR3 spans 12 amino acids. Germline V gene lookup returns CDR1 SGHAT and CDR2 FQNNGV.

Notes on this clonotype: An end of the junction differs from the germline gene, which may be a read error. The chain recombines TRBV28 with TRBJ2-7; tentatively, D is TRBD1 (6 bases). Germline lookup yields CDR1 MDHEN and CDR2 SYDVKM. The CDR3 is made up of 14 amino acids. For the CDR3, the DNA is TGTGCCAGCAAGGGTGACAGGAGTCCCTACGAGCGGTACTTC. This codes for CASKGDRSPYERYF.